A selection of T cell receptor beta chains follows, all from one sample in a study of T cell responses to AZD1222 COVID-19 vaccine. Using immunoSEQ multiplex PCR, the repertoire was profiled, and TCRdb retains in-frame clones only, with some absent. Among 150,000 or so clones listed, approximately 90% were seen once. Sequencing used peripheral blood, obtained 28 days after the second dose of the MenACWY control vaccine. The origin of the receptors is an adult who received the MenACWY meningococcal vaccine as a control. CDR3s include the opening cysteine and the closing phenylalanine or tryptophan. D genes are given only for firm matches. Size tells how often a clone was seen (once, few, many) or the class of an expanded clone, and some rows leave it out.

v_call	d_call	clone_size	j_call	cdr3_aa	cdr3_nt
TRBV5-1	.	.	TRBJ2-7	CASSHGGSNNYEQYF	TGCGCCAGCAGCCATGGGGGATCAAACAACTACGAGCAGTACTTC
TRBV19	.	.	TRBJ2-7	CASSPWDGYEQYF	TGTGCCAGTAGTCCGTGGGACGGCTACGAGCAGTACTTC
TRBV11-2	.	.	TRBJ2-7	CASSLAWRQYF	TGTGCCAGCAGCTTAGCTTGGAGGCAGTACTTC
TRBV6-5	TRBD2	.	TRBJ2-1	CASSVRASGSDEQFF	TGTGCCAGCAGCGTCCGGGCTAGCGGGAGTGATGAGCAGTTCTTC
TRBV2	.	.	TRBJ2-1	CASIARDSYNEQFF	TGTGCCAGCATCGCGAGAGACTCCTACAATGAGCAGTTCTTC
TRBV28	.	.	TRBJ1-2	CASSTTGFGIYGYTF	TGTGCCAGCAGCACTACAGGGTTCGGGATCTATGGCTACACCTTC
TRBV5-1	TRBD1	.	TRBJ2-7	CASSLFGRGSYEQYF	TGCGCCAGCAGCTTGTTTGGCAGGGGGTCCTACGAGCAGTACTTC
TRBV19	.	.	TRBJ2-7	CASSPLSGSYEQYF	TGTGCCAGTAGCCCACTTAGTGGGAGTTACGAGCAGTACTTC
TRBV24-1	.	.	TRBJ1-5	CATRDCRNQPQHF	TGTGCCACCAGGGACTGCCGCAATCAGCCCCAGCATTTT
TRBV30	.	.	TRBJ2-3	CAWSVGDRDTQYF	TGTGCCTGGAGTGTCGGGGATCGGGATACGCAGTATTTT
TRBV5-1	TRBD1	.	TRBJ2-2	CASTKWDRNTGELFF	TGCGCCAGCACCAAGTGGGACAGAAACACCGGGGAGCTGTTTTTT
TRBV10-2	.	.	TRBJ1-1	CASSRGSEAFF	TGCGCCAGCAGCCGGGGGAGTGAAGCTTTCTTT
TRBV25-1	.	.	TRBJ1-1	CASSEWGHLNTEAFF	TGTGCCAGCAGTGAATGGGGACATCTTAACACTGAAGCTTTCTTT
TRBV6-5	.	.	TRBJ1-4	CASSYSRYNEKLFF	TGTGCCAGCAGTTACTCAAGATATAATGAAAAACTGTTTTTT
TRBV3-1/TRBV3-2	.	.	TRBJ1-2	CASSQEHTHYGYTF	TGTGCCAGCAGCCAAGAGCACACCCACTATGGCTACACCTTC
TRBV7-9	.	.	TRBJ2-7	CASSPPSPRSYEQYF	TGTGCCAGCAGCCCTCCCAGCCCCAGGAGCTACGAGCAGTACTTC
TRBV7-2	TRBD1	.	TRBJ1-2	CASSRQGASGYTF	TGTGCCAGCAGCCGACAGGGGGCGTCGGGCTACACCTTC
TRBV4-3	TRBD1	.	TRBJ1-6	CASSQDRGTVSSPLHF	TGCGCCAGCAGCCAAGATAGGGGGACAGTATCGTCACCCCTCCACTTT
TRBV28	.	.	TRBJ2-7	CARKLDSSYEQYF	TGTGCCAGGAAATTGGACAGTTCCTACGAGCAGTACTTC
TRBV6-4	.	.	TRBJ1-1	CASSTDRNTEAFF	TGTGCCAGCAGCACCGACAGGAACACTGAAGCTTTCTTT
TRBV6-5	TRBD1	.	TRBJ1-6	CASSYTGTAYNSPLHF	TGTGCCAGCAGTTATACCGGGACAGCCTATAATTCACCCCTCCACTTT
TRBV18	TRBD1	.	TRBJ1-1	CASSRDRANTEAFF	TGTGCCAGCTCCCGGGACAGGGCGAACACTGAAGCTTTCTTT
TRBV5-1	.	.	TRBJ2-7	CASSAKGQIFATAYEQYF	TGCGCCAGCAGCGCCAAGGGCCAGATATTTGCAACAGCCTACGAGCAGTACTTC
TRBV9	TRBD2	.	TRBJ2-7	CASSVREGLAVEQYF	TGTGCCAGCAGCGTAAGGGAAGGACTAGCTGTCGAGCAGTACTTC
TRBV6-2/TRBV6-3	.	.	TRBJ2-3	CASSYPGTFPDTQYF	TGTGCCAGCAGTTATCCCGGGACTTTCCCCGATACGCAGTATTTT
TRBV7-6	TRBD2	.	TRBJ2-2	CASSLRLAGGADTGELFF	TGTGCCAGCAGCTTACGACTAGCGGGAGGGGCTGACACCGGGGAGCTGTTTTTT
TRBV5-1	.	.	TRBJ2-3	CASKPLATTDTQYF	TGCGCCAGCAAACCCCTCGCGACCACAGATACGCAGTATTTT
TRBV24-1	.	.	TRBJ2-1	CATSDLKGGTYNEQFF	TGTGCCACCAGTGATTTGAAGGGCGGGACTTACAATGAGCAGTTCTTC
TRBV5-1	.	.	TRBJ2-7	CASSLLPGREWEQYF	TGCGCCAGCAGCTTACTTCCGGGACGGGAATGGGAGCAGTACTTC
TRBV7-2	TRBD1	.	TRBJ1-2	CASSPRPTGYRGYTF	TGTGCCAGCAGCCCCCGCCCGACAGGGTATAGAGGCTACACCTTC
TRBV19	.	.	TRBJ1-2	CASMEGNYGYTF	TGTGCCAGTATGGAAGGGAACTATGGCTACACCTTC
TRBV5-1	.	.	TRBJ2-2	CASETEAGELFF	TGCGCCAGCGAGACGGAAGCCGGGGAGCTGTTTTTT
TRBV10-3	TRBD1	.	TRBJ2-7	CAISEGGVSSYEQYF	TGTGCCATCAGTGAAGGGGGCGTAAGCTCCTACGAGCAGTACTTC
TRBV18	.	.	TRBJ2-3	CASSFQRGLVTDTQYF	TGTGCCAGCTCCTTCCAAAGGGGCCTTGTGACAGATACGCAGTATTTT
TRBV6-5	.	.	TRBJ1-5	CASSYSEYQPQHF	TGTGCCAGCAGTTACTCGGAATACCAGCCCCAGCATTTT
TRBV9	TRBD1	.	TRBJ1-5	CASSAGQGLNQPQHF	TGTGCCAGCAGCGCTGGACAGGGCTTAAATCAGCCCCAGCATTTT
TRBV10-1	.	.	TRBJ2-3	CASSDGGGSDTQYF	TGCGCCAGCAGTGACGGGGGAGGATCAGATACGCAGTATTTT
TRBV30	.	.	TRBJ2-3	CAWSVQSHTDTQYF	TGTGCCTGGAGTGTACAGAGCCACACAGATACGCAGTATTTT
TRBV18	.	.	TRBJ1-5	CASSPQGDNQPQHF	TGTGCCAGCTCACCACAGGGGGACAATCAGCCCCAGCATTTT
TRBV19	.	.	TRBJ1-1	CASTQGRSTEAFF	TGTGCCAGTACCCAGGGGAGGAGCACTGAAGCTTTCTTT
TRBV30	.	.	TRBJ1-1	CAWSSTGTAEAFF	TGTGCCTGGAGTTCGACCGGGACCGCTGAAGCTTTCTTT
TRBV2	.	.	TRBJ1-2	CASGGYGYTF	TGTGCCAGCGGAGGCTATGGCTACACCTTC
TRBV11-2	.	few	TRBJ1-5	CASSPEGVFSNQPQHF	TGTGCCAGCAGCCCCGAGGGAGTTTTCAGCAATCAGCCCCAGCATTTT
TRBV27	.	few	TRBJ1-2	CASARYQGSYGYTF	TGTGCCAGCGCCCGATACCAGGGGAGTTATGGCTACACCTTC
TRBV27	TRBD1	once	TRBJ2-1	CASSLSDRQVYNEQFF	TGTGCCAGCAGTTTATCGGACAGGCAAGTCTACAATGAGCAGTTCTTC
TRBV5-6	.	.	TRBJ2-7	CASSLRPRGDEQYF	TGTGCCAGCAGCTTAAGACCCCGCGGGGACGAGCAGTACTTC
TRBV7-9	.	.	TRBJ1-5	CASSPGAATNQPQHF	TGTGCCAGCAGCCCTGGGGCAGCAACTAATCAGCCCCAGCATTTT
TRBV6-5	TRBD1	.	TRBJ2-7	CASSYSGGQSYEQYF	TGTGCCAGCAGTTACTCTGGGGGACAGTCCTACGAGCAGTACTTC
TRBV6-6	TRBD1	.	TRBJ2-7	CASTYRDRSYEQYF	TGTGCCAGCACCTACCGGGACAGGTCCTACGAGCAGTACTTC
TRBV2	.	.	TRBJ2-7	CASTQGLAPDYEQYF	TGTGCCAGCACCCAAGGGCTAGCGCCCGACTACGAGCAGTACTTC
TRBV5-4	.	once	TRBJ2-7	CASSLDSGGNYEQYF	TGTGCCAGCAGCTTGGATAGTGGCGGGAACTACGAGCAGTACTTC
TRBV5-1	TRBD1	.	TRBJ2-1	CASSLADRSYNEQFF	TGCGCCAGCAGCTTAGCGGACAGGAGCTACAATGAGCAGTTCTTC
TRBV6-5	.	.	TRBJ1-1	CASSYRSNLMNTEAFF	TGTGCCAGCAGTTACAGGTCTAATCTCATGAACACTGAAGCTTTCTTT
TRBV6-5	.	.	TRBJ1-1	CASRLDLNTEAFF	TGTGCCAGCCGATTGGACTTGAACACTGAAGCTTTCTTT
TRBV11-2	TRBD1	.	TRBJ1-6	CASSLQDRGLSPLHF	TGTGCCAGCAGCCTACAGGACAGGGGGCTTTCACCCCTCCACTTT
TRBV14	.	.	TRBJ1-6	CASSQRFRGSPLHF	TGTGCCAGCAGCCAACGGTTCCGAGGGTCACCCCTCCACTTT
TRBV5-4	.	.	TRBJ1-3	CASSGEWGNTIYF	TGTGCCAGCAGCGGCGAGTGGGGAAACACCATATATTTT
TRBV7-6	.	.	TRBJ2-7	CASSPDDRSFGEQYF	TGTGCCAGCAGCCCGGACGACAGGTCTTTCGGGGAGCAGTACTTC